The clone carrying this TCR beta chain appeared many times. The antigen is unknown. The diagnoses drew upon clinical symptoms, serum thyroxine and TRAb, thyroid ultrasound and orbital computed tomography. The CDR3 regions of TCR beta were amplified from RNA transcripts. Using the HTBI primer set, a first-round RT-PCR was run on the TCR CDR3. MiXCR, applied by TCRdb to the multiplex PCR reads, yields one record per CDR3 protein. The sample records fewer than 300,000 distinct CDR3 sequences, over 12% being singletons. The data stem from a study of T cells in Graves' hyperthyroidism and ophthalmopathy. Study-wide findings and caveats: Appearing also in blood were most of the thyroid clonotypes expanded above 0.001.

The CDR3 has 11 residues. Trimming cost V 3 bases and J 4 bases, with 4 bases left between them. Per the germline V gene, CDR1 is SQVTM and CDR2 is ANQGSEA. J is TRBJ2-1 and V is TRBV29-1; no reliable D call. Sequencing was performed on blood. This TCR derives from a woman in her forties or fifties with Graves' hyperthyroidism that later progressed to Graves' ophthalmopathy. The CDR3 DNA follows: TGCAGCGTTGATCGGTACAATGAGCAGTTCTTC. The encoded protein is CSVDRYNEQFF.